Here is one T cell receptor beta chain with its context. The antigen remains undetermined. This record comes from a study of cytomegalovirus exposure and HLA in healthy donors. Findings of the study overall: About 87% or about 30% of the time was how often most TCR beta V segments were productive, according to an earlier analysis. Highly shared variants forming one cluster were likely a sequencing artifact.

In the PCR, 60 Vbeta and 13 Jbeta primers were used. Sequenced by immunoSEQ multiplex PCR; TCRdb stores in-frame clones only, minus some. The table shows about 170,000 clones, with around 75% occurring only once. The sequence was collected from a woman aged 50 to 60 in good health and CMV-seropositive. Source material: PBMCs.

CDR3 sequence: CASSEGLYGRLTGELFF. DNA of the CDR3: TGTGCCAGCAGTGAAGGTCTGTACGGTAGATTGACCGGGGAGCTGTTTTTT. The chain carries TRBV6-1 and TRBJ2-2, with no clear D. In germline, CDR1 is MNHNS, CDR2 SASEGT. The CDR3 covers 17 residues. V was shortened by 1 base and J by 5 bases, with 17 bases between the two germline ends.